This passage covers 16 T cell receptor beta chains from one sample sequenced in a study of T cell responses to AZD1222 COVID-19 vaccine. Here immunoSEQ multiplex PCR was the method, and the copy in TCRdb shows in-frame clones only, minus some. Among around 60,000 clones listed, 80% to 95% were seen once. Sample: peripheral blood, taken 28 days after the second dose of the MenACWY control vaccine. All receptors come from an adult who received the MenACWY meningococcal vaccine as a control.

Note on this clone: The same CDR3 can be traced to other DNA sequences in this sample. CDR3 bases: TGTGCCAGCAGCGACAGTGCAACTAATGAAAAACTGTTTTTT. Translation: CASSDSATNEKLFF. The rearrangement uses TRBV2 and TRBJ1-4; D possibly corresponds to TRBD1 (5 bases). Germline V CDR1 and CDR2: SNHLY, FYNNEI. With 6 bases removed from V and 0 bases from J, the gap between germline ends came to 8 bases. This CDR3 spans 14 amino acids.

The rearrangement links TRBV10-3 to TRBJ2-6, with D unresolved. CDR1 is ENHRY, CDR2 SYGVKD, per germline. V shed 9 bases and J shed 4 bases, with 13 bases lying between them. The CDR3 is made up of 14 amino acids. CDR3 in DNA: TGTGCCATAGGGCTGTGGTGGGGGGCCAACGTCCTGACTTTC. Translated: CAIGLWWGANVLTF.

The V and J genes are TRBV30 and TRBJ1-5; D is undetermined. Germline CDR1 GTSNPN, CDR2 SVGIG (reference sequence). Trimming shortened V by 2 bases and J by 0 bases, and 14 bases separated the two germline ends. The CDR3 spans 16 residues. The CDR3 loop is CAWSPKDRGSNQPQHF. For the CDR3, the DNA is TGTGCCTGGAGTCCCAAAGACCGGGGTAGCAATCAGCCCCAGCATTTT.

The rearrangement joins TRBV7-6 to TRBJ2-3; D might be TRBD1 (6 bases). Trimming shortened V by 0 bases and J by 5 bases, and 9 bases separated the two germline ends. The germline V gene has CDR1 SGHVS and CDR2 FNYEAQ. CDR3 length: 14 residues. CDR3: CASSLAGAIDTQYF. The CDR3, as DNA: TGTGCCAGCAGCTTAGCGGGGGCGATAGATACGCAGTATTTT.

The V and J genes are TRBV29-1 and TRBJ1-3; D is uncertain. The V end was cut by 4 bases, the J end by 0 bases, with 13 bases between. The CDR3 has 15 residues. Germline V CDR1 and CDR2: SQVTM, ANQGSEA. CDR3 bases: TGCAGCGTTGTTAACCCAGTCCTCTCTGGAAACACCATATATTTT. It is translated as CSVVNPVLSGNTIYF.

The chain carries TRBV5-1 and TRBJ2-3; no reliable D call. The germline gives CDR1 SGHRS, CDR2 YFSETQ. V shed 0 bases and J shed 0 bases, with 8 bases lying between them. The CDR3 runs to 15 residues. The CDR3 DNA follows: TGCGCCAGCAGCTTGGGGTACGGGAGCACAGATACGCAGTATTTT. This encodes CASSLGYGSTDTQYF. Filled out from reference TRBV5-1 and TRBJ2-3, the complete variable domain reads KAGVTQTPRYLIKTRGQQVTLSCSPISGHRSVSWYQQTPGQGLQFLFEYFSETQRNKGNFPGRFSGRQFSNSRSEMNVSTLELGDSALYLCASSLGYGSTDTQYFGPGTRLTVL.

This clone has only one observation. This chain joins TRBV27 and TRBJ1-5; the match to TRBD1 covers 7 bases. V dropped 3 bases and J dropped 8; count of bases not matched to a gene: 4. CDR3 length: 13 amino acids. Germline CDR1 reads MNHEY; CDR2 reads SMNVEV (reference sequence). CDR3 region: CASSFRGREPQHF. The CDR3 DNA reads as TGTGCCAGCAGTTTTAGGGGGCGGGAGCCCCAGCATTTT.

This sequence joins TRBV27 and TRBJ2-1; no firm D call. Germline V lookup: CDR1 MNHEY, CDR2 SMNVEV (reference sequence). Trimming took 2 bases from V and 0 from J, leaving 14 bases between them. The CDR3 is made up of 17 amino acids. CDR3 amino acids: CASSLTLAKSSYNEQFF. The CDR3 DNA is TGTGCCAGCAGTTTAACCTTGGCGAAGAGCTCCTACAATGAGCAGTTCTTC.

The chain is built from TRBV29-1 and TRBJ1-2; D possibly corresponds to TRBD1 (5 bases). V was trimmed by 2 bases and J by 8 bases, leaving 15 bases between them. Germline CDR1 SQVTM, CDR2 ANQGSEA. The CDR3 is 13 amino acids. CDR3 bases: TGCAGCGTTGAATGGGGGACCTCCTTAGGCTACACCTTC. This gives the protein CSVEWGTSLGYTF.

The J gene is TRBJ2-3, the V gene TRBV6-4; perhaps D is TRBD1 or TRBD2 (5 bases each). The CDR3 has 18 amino acids. The V end lost 4 bases, the J end lost 2 bases, and 22 bases lay between the germline ends. Looked up from germline, CDR1 is MRHNA and CDR2 is SNTAGT. The CDR3, as DNA: TGTGCCAGCAGTGCCGAGGGGTTTCGGGCAGGAGACACAGATACGCAGTATTTT. Residues: CASSAEGFRAGDTDTQYF.

The gene calls are TRBV7-2 and TRBJ1-1; maybe TRBD1 (6 bases). Germline V lookup: CDR1 SGHTA, CDR2 FQGNSA. V lost 0 bases to trimming and J lost 2 bases, with 19 bases between them. This CDR3 comprises 18 residues. This CDR3 is CASSLAGAGWAPNTEAFF. For the CDR3, the DNA is TGTGCCAGCAGCTTAGCGGGGGCGGGGTGGGCGCCAAACACTGAAGCTTTCTTT.

This clone was detected only once. The chain links TRBV6-5 to TRBJ1-1, with no clear D. Germline-derived CDR1 and CDR2 are MNHEY and SVGAGI. The V end lost 0 bases, the J end lost 7 bases, and 12 bases lay between the germline ends. This CDR3 has 14 amino acids. The CDR3 is CASSYSFSISEAFF. The CDR3 nucleotides read TGTGCCAGCAGTTACTCGTTCTCGATCAGTGAAGCTTTCTTT.

The V gene is TRBV11-3, the J gene TRBJ2-1; 9 nucleotides match TRBD2. This CDR3 is built from 15 residues. With V trimmed by 5 bases and J by 5 bases, 7 bases remained unmatched. Germline values: CDR1 SGHNT, CDR2 YENEEA. The CDR3 DNA is TGTGCCAGCAGCCCCGGGACTAGCAGGGACAATGAGCAGTTCTTC. It yields the protein CASSPGTSRDNEQFF.

This clone occurred once. V gene TRBV13 combines with J gene TRBJ2-3, with 13 bases lining up with TRBD2. The CDR3 covers 19 residues. Germline CDR1 PRHDT, CDR2 FYEKMQ (reference sequence). J gave up 3 bases and V 6 bases, and 15 bases lay outside the gene matches. The CDR3 DNA reads as TGTGCCAGCAGGTCACTAGCGGGAGGGCCTAGGGTCTGGACAGATACGCAGTATTTT. Its protein product is CASRSLAGGPRVWTDTQYF.

This sequence joins TRBV9 and TRBJ2-7, with unresolved D. In germline, CDR1 is SGDLS, CDR2 YYNGEE. Trimming took 0 bases from V and 10 from J, leaving 14 bases between them. CDR3 size: 13 residues. The CDR3 region is CASSVDLETHQYF. The CDR3 nucleotides are TGTGCCAGCAGCGTAGACTTAGAGACACACCAGTACTTC. The whole variable domain, filled in from reference TRBV9 and TRBJ2-7, reads DSGVTQTPKHLITATGQRVTLRCSPRSGDLSVYWYQQSLDQGLQFLIQYYNGEERAKGNILERFSAQQFPDLHSELNLSSLELGDSALYFCASSVDLETHQYFGPGTRLTVT.

Details on this clone: An end of the junction does not agree with germline; a read error may underlie this. The chain's CDR3 is CATSEQISNQPQHF. CDR3 coding DNA: TGTGCCACCAGTGAGCAAATTAGCAATCAGCCCCAGCATTTT. The J gene is TRBJ1-5, the V gene TRBV6-2 or TRBV6-3; unclear D gene. The CDR3 consists of 14 residues. The germline gives CDR1 MNHEY, CDR2 SVGEGT.